Following are 15 T cell receptor beta chains from one sample sequenced in a study of blood T cell repertoires in COVID-19 (dated by TCRdb to about 2020). The library came from the immunoSEQ multiplex PCR assay. TCRdb holds this immuneACCESS table with in-frame rearrangements only. Some clones are missing; in checked studies, unresolved V genes explain under half, and the rest has no known cause. This sample gives around 310,000 clones in total; around nine tenths of them show up just once. About a tenth of the sample is in the top ten clones. The sample consisted of PBMCs or T cells enriched from blood (not recorded which). The receptors derive from a woman aged 25 to 39 who had recovered from COVID-19.

This clone was observed a single time. This chain links TRBV20-1 with TRBJ2-7; 7 nucleotides line up with TRBD2. The ends lost 8 bases at V and 3 bases at J; junction bases unmatched: 4. The CDR3 covers 11 residues. Germline V gene sequence: CDR1 DFQATT, CDR2 SNEGSKA (reference sequence). This chain's CDR3 is CSTTSVYEQYF. CDR3 nucleotides: TGCAGTACCACTAGCGTCTACGAGCAGTACTTC.

For the CDR3, the DNA is TGTGCCAGCACTCGGCTCGGGGTTTCCTCCTACGAGCAGTACTTC. It yields the protein CASTRLGVSSYEQYF. The rearrangement joins TRBV2 to TRBJ2-7; possibly TRBD2 for D (5 bases). The V and J ends lost 7 bases and 0 bases respectively, with 16 bases between them. CDR3 size: 15 residues. Germline V gives CDR1 SNHLY, CDR2 FYNNEI.

This clone showed up just a few times. This chain links TRBV6-6 with TRBJ2-7; 8 nucleotides align to TRBD2. The germline gives CDR1 MNHNY, CDR2 SVGAGI (reference sequence). Germline trimming cut 6 bases from V and 0 bases from J; bases unmatched to any gene: 4. The CDR3 consists of 14 residues. This CDR3 is CASSGGESSYEQYF. The CDR3 nucleotides are TGTGCCAGCAGCGGGGGGGAGAGCTCCTACGAGCAGTACTTC.

This clone was picked up a small number of times. The CDR3 DNA is TGCGCCAGCAGCCAAGGGACAGGGACCTACGAGCAGTACTTC. Its translation is CASSQGTGTYEQYF. V and J are TRBV4-1 and TRBJ2-7; TRBD1 matches 8 bases. V was clipped by 1 base and J by 2 bases; unmatched bases: 1. The CDR3 spans 14 residues. Per the germline V gene, CDR1 is MGHRA and CDR2 is YSYEKL.

This chain connects TRBV11-2 to TRBJ1-2, with 12 bases matching TRBD1. The germline V gene encodes CDR1 SGHAT and CDR2 FQNNGV. The CDR3 runs to 18 residues. With V trimmed by 5 bases and J by 7 bases, 17 bases remained unmatched. CDR3 nucleotide sequence: TGTGCCAGCAGCCTAAACCCATCCTACGGGACAGGGGGCGCTGGCTACACCTTC. This encodes CASSLNPSYGTGGAGYTF.

This clone was seen once. The rearrangement links TRBV11-2 to TRBJ2-7, with TRBD1 identical over 7 bases. Germline V gene lookup returns CDR1 SGHAT and CDR2 FQNNGV. Trimming at V came to 4 bases and at J to 4 bases, leaving 4 bases not matched to a gene. This CDR3 has 13 amino acids. CDR3 nucleotides: TGTGCCAGCAGCTCGGGACAGTTTTACGAGCAGTACTTC. Residues: CASSSGQFYEQYF.

The chain employs TRBV19 and TRBJ1-2; 7 bases are shared with TRBD1. CDR1 is LNHDA, CDR2 SQIVND, per germline (reference sequence). The CDR3 is made up of 14 amino acids. The V and J ends lost 7 bases and 1 base, in that order; junction bases with no gene match: 6. The CDR3 here is CASKTTGYNYGYTF. In DNA, the CDR3 is TGTGCCAGTAAAACGACAGGGTATAACTATGGCTACACCTTC.

The J gene is TRBJ2-1, the V gene TRBV7-3; maybe TRBD2 (5 bases). The length of the CDR3 is 16 residues. V was pared by 1 base and J by 0 bases, with 10 bases between. The germline V gene encodes CDR1 SGHTA and CDR2 FQGTGA. CDR3 loop: CASSLNGGSSYNEQFF. The CDR3 DNA sequence: TGTGCCAGCAGCTTAAACGGTGGGAGCTCCTACAATGAGCAGTTCTTC.

The chain uses TRBV5-1 and TRBJ1-4; 9 bases align to TRBD1. This CDR3 spans 18 amino acids. Trimming cost V 0 bases and J 7 bases; bases outside gene matches: 13. CDR1 is SGHRS, CDR2 YFSETQ, per germline. CDR3 bases: TGCGCCAGCAGCTTGGGGAGGGACAGGGATACGAGCTTTGAAAAACTGTTTTTT. It yields the protein CASSLGRDRDTSFEKLFF.

The V call is TRBV10-3, the J call TRBJ2-7; 11 nucleotides line up with TRBD1. Losses at the gene ends were 10 bases for V and 2 bases for J; bases not matched to a gene: 10. The CDR3 contains 15 residues. Germline CDR1 reads ENHRY; CDR2 reads SYGVKD. DNA of the CDR3: TGTGCCACCGGACAGGGGGCGAATCTCCCCTACGAGCAGTACTTC. Amino acid sequence: CATGQGANLPYEQYF.

The chain has TRBV18 and TRBJ1-1; D unclear. Germline V gives CDR1 KGHSH, CDR2 LQKENI. Trimming left V 0 bases short and J 0 bases short, with 17 bases between. The length of the CDR3 is 18 residues. The CDR3 here is CASSPPRGREDMNTEAFF. The CDR3 bases are TGTGCCAGCTCACCACCCCGGGGTCGGGAAGACATGAACACTGAAGCTTTCTTT. Looking up the rest from reference TRBV18 and TRBJ1-1 gives the full variable domain: NAGVMQNPRHLVRRRGQEARLRCSPMKGHSHVYWYRQLPEEGLKFMVYLQKENIIDESGMPKERFSAEFPKEGPSILRIQQVVRGDSAAYFCASSPPRGREDMNTEAFFGQGTRLTVV.

The chain combines TRBV18 with TRBJ1-4; TRBD1 aligns across 12 bases. The CDR3 totals 18 residues. After removal of 4 bases from V and 12 bases from J, the junction contained 18 bases not matched to a gene. Per the germline V gene, CDR1 is KGHSH and CDR2 is LQKENI. The CDR3 bases are TGTGCCAGCTCACTCCAAATTACCGGGACAGGGGGCGGAGATGAACTGTTTTTT. This encodes CASSLQITGTGGGDELFF.

The chain links TRBV5-1 to TRBJ2-2; 10 bases fit TRBD1. This CDR3 is 16 amino acids long. Trimming removed 2 bases from V and 6 bases from J; junction bases left unmatched: 7. Germline V lookup: CDR1 SGHRS, CDR2 YFSETQ. CDR3 in amino acids: CASSLQTGGGPGELFF. Written as DNA, the CDR3 is TGCGCCAGCAGCTTACAGACAGGGGGCGGGCCCGGGGAGCTGTTTTTT.

The genes are TRBV18 and TRBJ2-7; 10 bases fit TRBD2. CDR1 is KGHSH and CDR2 is LQKENI in the germline V gene. This CDR3 spans 15 amino acids. With V trimmed by 3 bases and J by 7 bases, 9 bases remained unmatched. The CDR3 here is CASSPPSGSAREQYF. For the CDR3, the DNA is TGTGCCAGCTCACCTCCTAGCGGGAGTGCGAGAGAGCAGTACTTC.

The chain carries TRBV15 and TRBJ1-5; tentatively, D is TRBD1 (6 bases). Germline V CDR1 and CDR2: LNHNV, YYDKDF (reference sequence). The CDR3 length is 16 residues. The ends were cut back, 1 base at V and 6 bases at J, with 16 bases in the middle. CDR3 coding DNA: TGTGCCACCAGCAGAGGATACGCAGGGGCCCGTCAGCCCCAGCATTTT. Translating gives CATSRGYAGARQPQHF.